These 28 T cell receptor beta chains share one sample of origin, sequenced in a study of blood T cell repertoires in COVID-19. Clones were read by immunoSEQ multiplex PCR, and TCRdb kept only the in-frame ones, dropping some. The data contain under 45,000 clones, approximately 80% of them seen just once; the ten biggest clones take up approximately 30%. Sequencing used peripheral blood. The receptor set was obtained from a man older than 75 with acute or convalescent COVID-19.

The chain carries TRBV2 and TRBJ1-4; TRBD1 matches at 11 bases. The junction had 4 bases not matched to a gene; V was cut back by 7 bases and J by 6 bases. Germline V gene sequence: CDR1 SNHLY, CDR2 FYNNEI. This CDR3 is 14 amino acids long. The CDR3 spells CASNGQGAHEKLFF. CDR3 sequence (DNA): TGTGCCAGCAACGGACAGGGGGCCCATGAAAAACTGTTTTTT.

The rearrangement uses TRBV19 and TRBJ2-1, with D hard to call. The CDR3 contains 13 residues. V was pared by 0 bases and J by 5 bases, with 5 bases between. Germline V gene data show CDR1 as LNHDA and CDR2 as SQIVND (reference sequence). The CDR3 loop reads CASSIDLDNEQFF. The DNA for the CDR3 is TGTGCCAGTAGTATAGATCTTGACAATGAGCAGTTCTTC.

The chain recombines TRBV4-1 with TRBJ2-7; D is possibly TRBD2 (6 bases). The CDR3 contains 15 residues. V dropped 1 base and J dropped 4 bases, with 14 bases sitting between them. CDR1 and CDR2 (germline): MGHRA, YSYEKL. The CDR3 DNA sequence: TGCGCCAGCAGCCAAGTCGTCGGGACTTCTTACGAGCAGTACTTC. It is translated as CASSQVVGTSYEQYF.

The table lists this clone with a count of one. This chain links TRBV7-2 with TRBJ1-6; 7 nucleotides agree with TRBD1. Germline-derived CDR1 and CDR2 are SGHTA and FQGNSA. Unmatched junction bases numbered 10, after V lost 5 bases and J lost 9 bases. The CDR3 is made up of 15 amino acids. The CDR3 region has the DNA TGTGCCAGCAGCCCAATGGGGACAGTTGGTTCACCCCTCCACTTT. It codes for CASSPMGTVGSPLHF.

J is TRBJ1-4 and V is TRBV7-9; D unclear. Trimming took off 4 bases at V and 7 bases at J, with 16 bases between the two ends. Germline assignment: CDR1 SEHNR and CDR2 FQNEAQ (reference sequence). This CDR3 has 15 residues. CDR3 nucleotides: TGTGCCAGCAGCTCGAAAGCGGGGTTTGGTGAAAAACTGTTTTTT. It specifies CASSSKAGFGEKLFF.

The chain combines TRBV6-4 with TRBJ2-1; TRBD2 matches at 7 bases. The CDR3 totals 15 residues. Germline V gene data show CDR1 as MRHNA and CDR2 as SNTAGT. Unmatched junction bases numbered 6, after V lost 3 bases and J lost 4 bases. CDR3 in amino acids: CASSDPAGEYNEQFF. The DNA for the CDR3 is TGTGCCAGCAGTGATCCTGCGGGAGAGTACAATGAGCAGTTCTTC.

DNA of the CDR3: TGTGCCAGCAGCTTAGCGGGAGAGTTTTTTAACTATGGCTACACCTTC. This encodes CASSLAGEFFNYGYTF. The chain employs TRBV7-9 and TRBJ1-2; D uncertain. From germline, CDR1 is SEHNR and CDR2 FQNEAQ (reference sequence). This CDR3 has 16 residues. V was cut by 0 bases and J by 1 base, with 12 bases left in between. The full variable domain, with the rest looked up from reference TRBV7-9 and TRBJ1-2, is DTGVSQNPRHKITKRGQNVTFRCDPISEHNRLYWYRQTLGQGPEFLTYFQNEAQLEKSRLLSDRFSAERPKGSFSTLEIQRTEQGDSAMYLCASSLAGEFFNYGYTFGSGTRLTVV.

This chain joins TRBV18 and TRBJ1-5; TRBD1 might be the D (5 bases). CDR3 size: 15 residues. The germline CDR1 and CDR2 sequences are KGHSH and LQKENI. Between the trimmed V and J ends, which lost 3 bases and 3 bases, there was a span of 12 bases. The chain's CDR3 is CASSPDGTSNQPQHF. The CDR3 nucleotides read TGTGCCAGCTCACCCGACGGGACTTCCAATCAGCCCCAGCATTTT.

In DNA, the CDR3 is TGTGCCAGCAGCGTAGCGGGAGGGCCAGAGACCCAGTACTTC. It yields the protein CASSVAGGPETQYF. This chain links TRBV9 with TRBJ2-5, with 8 bases matching TRBD2. CDR1 and CDR2 from the germline V gene are SGDLS and YYNGEE. With 0 bases clipped from V and 4 bases from J, the junction kept 2 bases outside the gene matches. The CDR3 covers 14 residues. Together with reference TRBV9 and TRBJ2-5, the CDR3 gives the full variable domain: DSGVTQTPKHLITATGQRVTLRCSPRSGDLSVYWYQQSLDQGLQFLIQYYNGEERAKGNILERFSAQQFPDLHSELNLSSLELGDSALYFCASSVAGGPETQYFGPGTRLLVL.

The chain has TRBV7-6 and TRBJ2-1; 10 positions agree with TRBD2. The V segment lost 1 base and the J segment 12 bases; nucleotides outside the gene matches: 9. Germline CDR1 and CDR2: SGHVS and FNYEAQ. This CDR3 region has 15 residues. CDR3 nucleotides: TGTGCCAGCAGCTTAGTATTAGCGGGAGGATCGGGGCAGTTCTTC. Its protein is CASSLVLAGGSGQFF.

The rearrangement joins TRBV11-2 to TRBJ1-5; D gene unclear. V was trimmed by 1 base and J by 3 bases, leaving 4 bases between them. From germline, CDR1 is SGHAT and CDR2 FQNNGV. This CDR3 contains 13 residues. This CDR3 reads CASSLGNNQPQHF. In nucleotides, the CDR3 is TGTGCCAGCAGCTTAGGTAACAATCAGCCCCAGCATTTT. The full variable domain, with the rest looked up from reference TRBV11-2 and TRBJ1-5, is EAGVAQSPRYKIIEKRQSVAFWCNPISGHATLYWYQQILGQGPKLLIQFQNNGVVDDSQLPKDRFSAERLKGVDSTLKIQPAKLEDSAVYLCASSLGNNQPQHFGDGTRLSIL.

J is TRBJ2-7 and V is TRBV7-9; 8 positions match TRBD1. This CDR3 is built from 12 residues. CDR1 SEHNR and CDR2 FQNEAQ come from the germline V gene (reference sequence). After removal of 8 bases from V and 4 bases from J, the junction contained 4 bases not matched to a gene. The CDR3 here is CASSDRAYEQYF. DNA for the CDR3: TGTGCCAGCTCGGACAGGGCGTACGAGCAGTACTTC.

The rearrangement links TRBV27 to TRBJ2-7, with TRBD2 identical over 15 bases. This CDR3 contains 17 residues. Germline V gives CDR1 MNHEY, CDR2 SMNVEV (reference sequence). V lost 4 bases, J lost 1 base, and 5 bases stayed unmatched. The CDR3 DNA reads TGTGCCAGCAGTTCGGGACTAGCGGGAGGCGGTTCCTACGAGCAGTACTTC. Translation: CASSSGLAGGGSYEQYF.

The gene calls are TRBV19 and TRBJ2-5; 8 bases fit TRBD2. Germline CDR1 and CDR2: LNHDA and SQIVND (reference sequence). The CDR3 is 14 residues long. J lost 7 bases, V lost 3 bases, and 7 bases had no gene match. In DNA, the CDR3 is TGTGCCAGTAGTATTCGCACTAGCGGTGGGACCCAGTACTTC. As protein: CASSIRTSGGTQYF.

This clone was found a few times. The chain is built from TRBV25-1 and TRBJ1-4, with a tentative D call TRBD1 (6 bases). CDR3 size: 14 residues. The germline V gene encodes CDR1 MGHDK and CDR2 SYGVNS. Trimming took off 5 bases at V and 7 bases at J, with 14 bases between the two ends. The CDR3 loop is CASSKQGRGEKLFF. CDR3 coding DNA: TGTGCCAGCAGTAAGCAGGGGAGAGGTGAAAAACTGTTTTTT. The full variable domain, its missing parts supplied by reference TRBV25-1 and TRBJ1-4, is EADIYQTPRYLVIGTGKKITLECSQTMGHDKMYWYQQDPGMELHLIHYSYGVNSTEKGDLSSESTVSRIRTEHFPLTLESARPSHTSQYLCASSKQGRGEKLFFGSGTQLSVL.

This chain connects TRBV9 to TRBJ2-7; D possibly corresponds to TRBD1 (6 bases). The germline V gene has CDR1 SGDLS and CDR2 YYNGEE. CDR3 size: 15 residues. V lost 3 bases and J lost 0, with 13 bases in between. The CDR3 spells CASSEGHLSSYEQYF. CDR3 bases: TGTGCCAGCAGCGAGGGACACCTAAGCTCCTACGAGCAGTACTTC. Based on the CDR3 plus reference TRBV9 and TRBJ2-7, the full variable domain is DSGVTQTPKHLITATGQRVTLRCSPRSGDLSVYWYQQSLDQGLQFLIQYYNGEERAKGNILERFSAQQFPDLHSELNLSSLELGDSALYFCASSEGHLSSYEQYFGPGTRLTVT.

The DNA for the CDR3 is TGTGCCTGCGAAGTGCGGGACGGCGGACACGGGCAGTACTTC. It yields the protein CACEVRDGGHGQYF. The rearrangement links TRBV30 to TRBJ2-7; D possibly corresponds to TRBD2 (6 bases). The V end was cut by 6 bases, the J end by 9 bases, with 24 bases between. Germline V gene lookup returns CDR1 GTSNPN and CDR2 SVGIG (reference sequence). This CDR3 is built from 14 residues. Complete variable domain (other parts from reference TRBV30 and TRBJ2-7): SQTIHQWPATLVQPVGSPLSLECTVEGTSNPNLYWYRQAAGRGLQLLFYSVGIGQISSEVPQNLSASRPQDRQFILSSKKLLLSDSGFYLCACEVRDGGHGQYFGPGTRLTVT.

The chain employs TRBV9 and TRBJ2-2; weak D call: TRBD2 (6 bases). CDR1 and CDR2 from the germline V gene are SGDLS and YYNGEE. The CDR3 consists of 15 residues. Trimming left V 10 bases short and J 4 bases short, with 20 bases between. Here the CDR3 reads CAGPEAGRSTGELFF. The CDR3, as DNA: TGTGCCGGCCCAGAGGCGGGACGGAGCACCGGGGAGCTGTTTTTT.

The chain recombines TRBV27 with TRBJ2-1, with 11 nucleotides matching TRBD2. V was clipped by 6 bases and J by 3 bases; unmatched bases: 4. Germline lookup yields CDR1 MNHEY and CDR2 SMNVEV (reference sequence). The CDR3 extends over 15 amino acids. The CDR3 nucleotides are TGTGCCAGCAGCACCGGGACTAGCGGCTACAATGAGCAGTTCTTC. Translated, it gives CASSTGTSGYNEQFF.

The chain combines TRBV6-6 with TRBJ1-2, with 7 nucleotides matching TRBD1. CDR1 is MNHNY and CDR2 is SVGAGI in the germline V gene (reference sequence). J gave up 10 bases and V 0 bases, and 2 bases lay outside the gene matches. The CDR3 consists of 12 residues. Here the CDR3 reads CASSYSGQFYTF. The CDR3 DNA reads TGTGCCAGCAGTTACTCGGGACAGTTCTACACCTTC.

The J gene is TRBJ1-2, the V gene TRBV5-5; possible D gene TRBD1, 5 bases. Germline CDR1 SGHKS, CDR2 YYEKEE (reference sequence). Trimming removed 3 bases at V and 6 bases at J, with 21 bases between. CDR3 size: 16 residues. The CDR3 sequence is CASSSETDGHINGYTF. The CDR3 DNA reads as TGTGCCAGCAGCTCAGAGACCGACGGACACATTAATGGCTACACCTTC.

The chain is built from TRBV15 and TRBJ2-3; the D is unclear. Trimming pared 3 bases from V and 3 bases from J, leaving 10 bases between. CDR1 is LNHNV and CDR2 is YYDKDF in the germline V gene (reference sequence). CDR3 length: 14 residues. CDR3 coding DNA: TGTGCCACCAGCAGCGATGTAGAAACAGATACGCAGTATTTT. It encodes CATSSDVETDTQYF. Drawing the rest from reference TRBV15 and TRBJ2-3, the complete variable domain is DAMVIQNPRYQVTQFGKPVTLSCSQTLNHNVMYWYQQKSSQAPKLLFHYYDKDFNNEADTPDNFQSRRPNTSFCFLDIRSPGLGDTAMYLCATSSDVETDTQYFGPGTRLTVL.

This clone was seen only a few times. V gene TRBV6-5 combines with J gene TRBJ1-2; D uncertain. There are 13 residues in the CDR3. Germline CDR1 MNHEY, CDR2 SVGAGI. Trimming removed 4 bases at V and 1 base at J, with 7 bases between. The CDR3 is CASSFTVNYGYTF. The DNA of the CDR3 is TGTGCCAGCAGTTTTACAGTTAACTATGGCTACACCTTC.

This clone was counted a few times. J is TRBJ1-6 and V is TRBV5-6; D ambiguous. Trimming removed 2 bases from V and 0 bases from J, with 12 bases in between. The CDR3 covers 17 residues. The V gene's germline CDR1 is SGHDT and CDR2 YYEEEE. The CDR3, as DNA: TGTGCCAGCAGCTTTAAACCAACCAGCTCCTATAATTCACCCCTCCACTTT. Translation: CASSFKPTSSYNSPLHF.

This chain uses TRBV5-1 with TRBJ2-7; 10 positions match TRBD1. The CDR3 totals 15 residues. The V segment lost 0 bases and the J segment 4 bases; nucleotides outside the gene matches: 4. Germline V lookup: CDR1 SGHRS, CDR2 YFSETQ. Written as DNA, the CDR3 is TGCGCCAGCAGCTTGGAGGGACAGGGGTTTTACGAGCAGTACTTC. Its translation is CASSLEGQGFYEQYF.

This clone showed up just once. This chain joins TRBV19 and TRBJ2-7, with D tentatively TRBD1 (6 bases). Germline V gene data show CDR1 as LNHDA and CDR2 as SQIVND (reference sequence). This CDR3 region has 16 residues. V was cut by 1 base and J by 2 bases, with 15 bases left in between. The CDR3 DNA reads TGTGCCAGTAGTATAGCTTCCCCTGCAGGGGCCTACGAGCAGTACTTC. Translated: CASSIASPAGAYEQYF.

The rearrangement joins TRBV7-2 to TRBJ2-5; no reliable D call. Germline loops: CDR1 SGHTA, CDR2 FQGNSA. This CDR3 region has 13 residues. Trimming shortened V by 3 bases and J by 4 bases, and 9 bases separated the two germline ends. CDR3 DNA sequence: TGTGCCAGCAGCTTTCGGAGAGGAGAGACCCAGTACTTC. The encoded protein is CASSFRRGETQYF. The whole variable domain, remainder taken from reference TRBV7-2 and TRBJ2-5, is GAGVSQSPSNKVTEKGKDVELRCDPISGHTALYWYRQSLGQGLEFLIYFQGNSAPDKSGLPSDRFSAERTGGSVSTLTIQRTQQEDSAVYLCASSFRRGETQYFGPGTRLLVL.

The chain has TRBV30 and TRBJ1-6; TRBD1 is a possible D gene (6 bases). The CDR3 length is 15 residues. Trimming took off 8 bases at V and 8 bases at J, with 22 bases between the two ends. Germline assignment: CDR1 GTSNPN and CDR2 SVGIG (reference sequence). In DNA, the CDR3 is TGTGCCACCCCGGCGGGGGGCAACTCCGATTCACCCCTCCACTTT. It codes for CATPAGGNSDSPLHF.